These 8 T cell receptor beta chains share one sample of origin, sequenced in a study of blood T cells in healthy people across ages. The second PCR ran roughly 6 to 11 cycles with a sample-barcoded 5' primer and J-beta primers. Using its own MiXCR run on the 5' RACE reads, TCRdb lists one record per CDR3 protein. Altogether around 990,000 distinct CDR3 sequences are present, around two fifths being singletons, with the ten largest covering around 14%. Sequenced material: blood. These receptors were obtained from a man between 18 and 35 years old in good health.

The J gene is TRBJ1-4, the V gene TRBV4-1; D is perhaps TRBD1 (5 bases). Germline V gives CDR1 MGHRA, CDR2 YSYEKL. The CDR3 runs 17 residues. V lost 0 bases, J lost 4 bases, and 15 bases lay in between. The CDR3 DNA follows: TGCGCCAGCAGCCAAGAAACCCAGTCGGGGGTTAATGAAAAACTGTTTTTT. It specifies CASSQETQSGVNEKLFF.

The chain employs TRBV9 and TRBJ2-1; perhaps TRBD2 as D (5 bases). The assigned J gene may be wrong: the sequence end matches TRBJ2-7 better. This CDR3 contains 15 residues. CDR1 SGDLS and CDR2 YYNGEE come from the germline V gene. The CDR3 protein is CASSVVGNSYNEQYF. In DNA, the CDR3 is TGTGCCAGCAGCGTAGTCGGGAACTCCTACAATGAGCAGTACTTC.

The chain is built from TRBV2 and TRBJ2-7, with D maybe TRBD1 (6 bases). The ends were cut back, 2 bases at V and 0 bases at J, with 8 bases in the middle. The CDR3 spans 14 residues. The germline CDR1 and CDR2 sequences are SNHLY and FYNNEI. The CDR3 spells CASSETGSSYEQYF. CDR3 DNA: TGTGCCAGCAGTGAAACAGGGAGCTCCTACGAGCAGTACTTC.

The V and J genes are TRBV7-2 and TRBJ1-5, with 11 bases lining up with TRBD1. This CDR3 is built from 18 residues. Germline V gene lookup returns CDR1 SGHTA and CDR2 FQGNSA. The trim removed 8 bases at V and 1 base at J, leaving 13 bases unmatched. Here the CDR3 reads CASSRAGTGGASNQPQHF. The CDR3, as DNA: TGTGCCAGCTCTAGGGCAGGGACAGGGGGTGCAAGCAATCAGCCCCAGCATTTT.

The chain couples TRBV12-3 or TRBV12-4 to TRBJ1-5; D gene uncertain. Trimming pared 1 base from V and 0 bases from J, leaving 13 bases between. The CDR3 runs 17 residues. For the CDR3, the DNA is TGTGCCAGCAGTTTAGATCTCGGGGTCCCTAGCAATCAGCCCCAGCATTTT. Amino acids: CASSLDLGVPSNQPQHF.

CDR3 bases: TGCGCCAGCCAGACAGGGGGCCCTGGAAACACCATATATTTT. The encoded protein is CASQTGGPGNTIYF. The rearrangement uses TRBV5-1 and TRBJ1-3, with 10 nucleotides matching TRBD1. The CDR3 runs 14 residues. Germline CDR1 reads SGHRS; CDR2 reads YFSETQ. V shed 7 bases, J shed 2 bases, and the junction held 3 bases outside the gene matches.

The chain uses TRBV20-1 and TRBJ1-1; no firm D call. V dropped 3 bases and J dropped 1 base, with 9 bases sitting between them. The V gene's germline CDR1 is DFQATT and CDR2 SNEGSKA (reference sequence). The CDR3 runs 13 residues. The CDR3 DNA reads TGCAGTGCTAGGGTAAATCCGAACACTGAAGCTTTCTTT. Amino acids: CSARVNPNTEAFF.

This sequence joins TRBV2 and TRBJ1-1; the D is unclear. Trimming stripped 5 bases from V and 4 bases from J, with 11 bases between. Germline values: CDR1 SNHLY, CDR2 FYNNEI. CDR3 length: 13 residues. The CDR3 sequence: CASSREHGTEAFF. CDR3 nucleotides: TGTGCCAGCAGTCGGGAACATGGCACTGAAGCTTTCTTT.